The clone carrying this T cell receptor (beta chain) was detected only once. Its antigen is unknown. This sample was taken from a study of PD-L1 blockade in urothelial cancer. Study background: Investigators checked blood 3 weeks (second dose) and 6 weeks after treatment start. The study recovered a median of 141,255 T cells per blood sample.

This CDR3 is built from 13 residues. Germline-derived CDR1 and CDR2 are MNHEY and SVGAGI. V lost 7 bases and J lost 2, with 11 bases in between. Time point defined: peripheral blood 6 weeks after treatment start. The study collected 1 to 8 samples per patient, pretreatment and on-treatment. Clones were sequenced by immunoSEQ multiplex PCR, and TCRdb holds only the in-frame ones, with some missing. This sample has over 25,000 clones, with 79% found just once. Broader study findings: Pretreatment TCR clonality in blood, when below the median, was predictive of better survival.

The sequence was obtained from a man between 65 and 85 years old with urothelial cancer. The material sequenced was PBMCs, taken around atezolizumab (anti-PD-L1) treatment. The chain combines TRBV6-5 with TRBJ1-1, with unresolved D. CDR3 sequence (DNA): TGTGCCAGCACCGTAGACATCAACACTGAAGCTTTCTTT. Protein: CASTVDINTEAFF.